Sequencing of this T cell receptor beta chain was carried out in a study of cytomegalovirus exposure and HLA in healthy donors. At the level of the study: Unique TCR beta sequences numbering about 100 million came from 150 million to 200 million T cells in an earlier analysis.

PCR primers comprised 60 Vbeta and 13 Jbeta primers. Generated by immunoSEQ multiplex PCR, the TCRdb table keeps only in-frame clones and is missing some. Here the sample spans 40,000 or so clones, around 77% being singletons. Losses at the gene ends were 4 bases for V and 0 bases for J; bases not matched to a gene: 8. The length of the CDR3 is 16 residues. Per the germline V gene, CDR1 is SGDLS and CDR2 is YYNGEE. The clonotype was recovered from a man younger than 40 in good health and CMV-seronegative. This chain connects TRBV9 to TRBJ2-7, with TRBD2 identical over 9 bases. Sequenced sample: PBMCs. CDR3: CASSSHSGGRSYEQYF. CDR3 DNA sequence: TGTGCCAGCAGCTCCCATAGCGGGGGCCGCTCCTACGAGCAGTACTTC.